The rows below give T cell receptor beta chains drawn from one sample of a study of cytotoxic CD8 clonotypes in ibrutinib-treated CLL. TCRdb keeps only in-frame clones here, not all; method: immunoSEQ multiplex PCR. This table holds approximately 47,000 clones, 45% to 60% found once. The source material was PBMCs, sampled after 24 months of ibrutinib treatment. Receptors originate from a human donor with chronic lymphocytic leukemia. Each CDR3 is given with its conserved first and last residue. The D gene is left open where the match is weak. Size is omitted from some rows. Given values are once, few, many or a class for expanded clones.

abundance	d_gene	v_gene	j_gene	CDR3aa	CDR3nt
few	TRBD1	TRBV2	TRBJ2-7	CASTYRGRVEQYF	TGTGCCAGCACCTACAGGGGGCGGGTCGAGCAGTACTTC
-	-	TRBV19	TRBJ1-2	CASSRAGIPNYGYTF	TGTGCCAGTAGTAGGGCCGGAATTCCTAACTATGGCTACACCTTC
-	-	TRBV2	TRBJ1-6	CASSDPLRNSPLHF	TGTGCCAGCAGTGACCCCCTGAGGAATTCACCCCTCCACTTT
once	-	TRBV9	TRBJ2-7	CASSPRTIDRTYEQYF	TGTGCCAGCAGCCCCCGAACGATAGACAGGACCTACGAGCAGTACTTC
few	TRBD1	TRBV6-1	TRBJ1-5	CASTYTGGGNQPQHF	TGTGCCAGCACCTACACAGGGGGCGGCAATCAGCCCCAGCATTTT
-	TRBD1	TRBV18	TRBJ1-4	CASSPGTGGDEKLFF	TGTGCCAGCTCACCCGGGACAGGGGGCGATGAAAAACTGTTTTTT
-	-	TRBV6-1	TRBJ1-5	CASSGGQGKGHNQPQHF	TGTGCCAGCAGTGGAGGCCAGGGGAAAGGCCACAATCAGCCCCAGCATTTT
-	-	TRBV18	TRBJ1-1	CASSRQAPNTEAFF	TGTGCCAGCTCACGACAGGCCCCGAACACTGAAGCTTTCTTT
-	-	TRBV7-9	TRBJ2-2	CASSSLVRVAGELFF	TGTGCCAGCAGCTCACTAGTGAGGGTCGCCGGGGAGCTGTTTTTT
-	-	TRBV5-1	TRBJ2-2	CASSLGRANTGELFF	TGCGCCAGCAGCTTGGGCAGGGCGAACACCGGGGAGCTGTTTTTT
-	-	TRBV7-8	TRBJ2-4	CASSFETGSKNIQYF	TGTGCCAGCAGCTTTGAGACCGGGTCCAAAAACATTCAGTACTTC
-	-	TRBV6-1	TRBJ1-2	CASKVAANYGYTF	TGTGCCAGCAAAGTTGCCGCTAACTATGGCTACACCTTC
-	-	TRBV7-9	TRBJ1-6	CASSHEVSQNSPLHF	TGTGCCAGCAGCCATGAGGTGTCTCAGAATTCACCCCTCCACTTT
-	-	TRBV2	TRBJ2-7	CASAEFYEQYF	TGTGCCAGTGCGGAGTTCTACGAGCAGTACTTC
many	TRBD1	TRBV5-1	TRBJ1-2	CASSLVTGSDGYTF	TGCGCCAGCAGCTTGGTGACAGGGTCGGATGGCTACACCTTC
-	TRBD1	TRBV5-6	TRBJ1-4	CASSITGGLYEKLFF	TGTGCCAGCAGTATAACAGGGGGCCTTTACGAAAAACTGTTTTTT
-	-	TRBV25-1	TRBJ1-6	CASSETRPGPNNSPLHF	TGTGCCAGCAGTGAAACTCGTCCAGGACCTAATAATTCACCCCTCCACTTT
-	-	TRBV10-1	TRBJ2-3	CASSEGAVNTQYF	TGCGCCAGCAGTGAGGGGGCCGTCAATACGCAGTATTTT
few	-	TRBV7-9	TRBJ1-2	CASSFDGANYGYTF	TGTGCCAGCAGCTTCGACGGAGCTAACTATGGCTACACCTTC
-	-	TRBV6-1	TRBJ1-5	CASSEADYQPQHF	TGTGCCAGCAGTGAAGCTGATTATCAGCCCCAGCATTTT
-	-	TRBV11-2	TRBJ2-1	CASSFLTSTAYNEQFF	TGTGCCAGCAGCTTCCTGACATCCACCGCCTACAATGAGCAGTTCTTC
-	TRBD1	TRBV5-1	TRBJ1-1	CASRAGTGFNTEAFF	TGCGCCAGCAGAGCCGGGACAGGGTTTAACACTGAAGCTTTCTTT
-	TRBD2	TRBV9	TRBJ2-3	CASSVGLAGDTDTQYF	TGTGCCAGCAGCGTAGGGCTAGCGGGGGACACAGATACGCAGTATTTT
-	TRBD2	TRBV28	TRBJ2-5	CASSLMRTSGGDQYF	TGTGCCAGCAGTTTAATGCGGACTAGCGGGGGGGATCAGTACTTC
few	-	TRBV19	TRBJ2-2	CASSGTPNTGELFF	TGTGCCAGTTCCGGGACTCCCAACACCGGGGAGCTGTTTTTT
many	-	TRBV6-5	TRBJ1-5	CASSYSSTARGPQHF	TGTGCCAGCAGTTATAGTTCGACGGCCCGGGGGCCCCAGCATTTT
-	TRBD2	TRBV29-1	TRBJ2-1	CSVDRGDSNEQFF	TGCAGCGTCGACCGGGGGGATTCCAATGAGCAGTTCTTC
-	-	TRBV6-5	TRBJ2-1	CASWRVANEQFF	TGTGCCAGCTGGAGGGTAGCCAATGAGCAGTTCTTC
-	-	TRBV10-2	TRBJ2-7	CASSAQSYEQYF	TGCGCCAGCAGTGCTCAGTCCTACGAGCAGTACTTC
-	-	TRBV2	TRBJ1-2	CASSPGRGRTANYGYTF	TGTGCCAGCAGTCCTGGGAGGGGTCGAACAGCTAACTATGGCTACACCTTC
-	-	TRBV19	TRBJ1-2	CASSPAGGRPYGYTF	TGTGCCAGTAGCCCCGCGGGGGGAAGGCCCTATGGCTACACCTTC
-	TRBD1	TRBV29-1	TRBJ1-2	CSVGQGTIVQGYTF	TGCAGCGTTGGACAGGGTACTATAGTTCAGGGCTACACCTTC
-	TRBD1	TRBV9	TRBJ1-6	CASSVDWTGPNGDLHF	TGTGCCAGCAGCGTAGATTGGACAGGGCCTAACGGCGACCTCCACTTT
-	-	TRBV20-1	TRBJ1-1	CSALDLTEAFF	TGCAGTGCTCTGGACCTCACTGAAGCTTTCTTT
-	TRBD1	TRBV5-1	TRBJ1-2	CASSSPGQENYGYTF	TGCGCCAGCAGCTCTCCGGGACAGGAGAACTATGGCTACACCTTC
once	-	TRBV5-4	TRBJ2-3	CASSLAGAGTDTQYF	TGTGCCAGCAGCTTGGCGGGGGCCGGCACAGATACGCAGTATTTT
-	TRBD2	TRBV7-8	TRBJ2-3	CASSPGLAALDTQYF	TGTGCCAGCAGCCCGGGACTAGCGGCTTTGGATACGCAGTATTTT
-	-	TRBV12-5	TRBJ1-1	CASGRGPPEGNTEAFF	TGTGCTAGTGGTCGAGGGCCCCCAGAGGGGAACACTGAAGCTTTCTTT
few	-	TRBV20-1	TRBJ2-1	CSARGPDEQFF	TGCAGTGCTAGAGGGCCCGATGAGCAGTTCTTC
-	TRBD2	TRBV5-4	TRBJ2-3	CASSLLASGVSDTQYF	TGTGCCAGCAGCTTGTTGGCTAGCGGGGTGTCAGATACGCAGTATTTT
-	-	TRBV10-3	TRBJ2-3	CAITRTGASTDTQYF	TGTGCCATCACCCGGACGGGAGCAAGCACAGATACGCAGTATTTT